This TCR beta chain was recorded in a study of cytomegalovirus exposure and HLA in healthy donors. General observations from the study: There were a few CMV-associated chains whose specificity for CMV antigens was confirmed in vitro.

In regard to this clone: Its target is unknown.

After removal of 3 bases from V and 10 bases from J, the junction contained 4 bases not matched to a gene. The CDR3 extends over 12 amino acids. In germline, CDR1 is GTSNPN, CDR2 SVGIG (reference sequence). PCR primers comprised 60 Vbeta and 13 Jbeta primers. This table comes from immunoSEQ multiplex PCR, and its TCRdb copy is limited to in-frame clones, with some not included. The sample includes roughly 180,000 clones, 75% to 85% of them seen just once. The V call is TRBV30, the J call TRBJ2-3; 10 bases are shared with TRBD2. The sequenced material came from PBMCs. The clonotype was recovered from a girl aged 2 to 10 in good health and CMV-seropositive. The CDR3 loop is CAWRDLAGAQYF. The CDR3 DNA is TGTGCCTGGAGGGACCTAGCGGGAGCGCAGTATTTT.